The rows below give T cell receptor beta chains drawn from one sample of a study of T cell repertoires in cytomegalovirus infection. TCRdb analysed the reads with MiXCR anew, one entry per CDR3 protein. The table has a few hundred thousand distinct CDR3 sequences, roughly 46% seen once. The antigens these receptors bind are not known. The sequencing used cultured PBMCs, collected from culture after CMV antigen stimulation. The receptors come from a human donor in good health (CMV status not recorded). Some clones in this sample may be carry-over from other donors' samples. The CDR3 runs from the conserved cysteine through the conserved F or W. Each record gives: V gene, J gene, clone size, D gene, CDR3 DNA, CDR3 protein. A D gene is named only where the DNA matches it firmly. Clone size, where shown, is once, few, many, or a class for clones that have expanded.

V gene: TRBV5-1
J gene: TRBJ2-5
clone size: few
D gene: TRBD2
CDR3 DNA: TGCGCCAGCAGCACCCTGGGACTAGCGGGAGGAGTGGAGACCCAGTACTTC
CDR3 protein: CASSTLGLAGGVETQYF

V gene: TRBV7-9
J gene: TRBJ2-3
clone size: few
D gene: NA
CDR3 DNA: TGTGCCAGCAGCTTACAGACTACTACCACGGATACGCAGTATTTT
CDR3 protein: CASSLQTTTTDTQYF

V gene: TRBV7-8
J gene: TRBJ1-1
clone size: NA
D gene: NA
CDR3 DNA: TGTGCCAGCAGCTTACTCTCCCTGGGGGGACACCCGAACACTGAAGCTTTCTTT
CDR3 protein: CASSLLSLGGHPNTEAFF

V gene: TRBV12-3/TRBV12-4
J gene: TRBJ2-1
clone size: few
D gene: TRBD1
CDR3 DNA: TGTGCCAGCAGTTTGGTGCAGGGGGTGGATGAGCAGTTCTTC
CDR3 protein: CASSLVQGVDEQFF

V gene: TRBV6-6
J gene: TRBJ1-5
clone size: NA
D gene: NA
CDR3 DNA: TGTGCCAGCAGTTACCCTAGAGCCCAACGGAGCAATCAGCCCCAGCATTTT
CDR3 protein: CASSYPRAQRSNQPQHF

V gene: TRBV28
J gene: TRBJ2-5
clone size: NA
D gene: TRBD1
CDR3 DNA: TGTGCCAGCAGTTTCCTGACAGGGCGGGACCAAGAGACCCAGTACTTC
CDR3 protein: CASSFLTGRDQETQYF

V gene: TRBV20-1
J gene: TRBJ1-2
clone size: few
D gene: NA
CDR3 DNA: TGCAGTGCTAGGACCGCCTTAACGGAGGGCTACACCTTC
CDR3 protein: CSARTALTEGYTF

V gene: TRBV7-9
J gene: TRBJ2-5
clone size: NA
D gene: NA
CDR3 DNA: TGTGCCAGCAGCTCCGGACGACGTCTTTGGGAGACCCAGTACTTC
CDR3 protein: CASSSGRRLWETQYF

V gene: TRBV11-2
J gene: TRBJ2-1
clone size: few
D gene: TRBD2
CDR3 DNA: TGTGCCAGCAGCTTCCTTCCGGGGGGTGACAATGAGCAGTTCTTC
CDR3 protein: CASSFLPGGDNEQFF

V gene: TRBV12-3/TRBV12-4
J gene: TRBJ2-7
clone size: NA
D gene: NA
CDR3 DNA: TGTGCCAGCAGTTCACAGGGTATCAACGAGCAGTACTTC
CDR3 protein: CASSSQGINEQYF

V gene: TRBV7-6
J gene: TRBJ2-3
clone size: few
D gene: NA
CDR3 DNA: TGTGCCAGCAGCTTTAGCCGCGGTGGGCTGGAGTATTTT
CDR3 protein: CASSFSRGGLEYF

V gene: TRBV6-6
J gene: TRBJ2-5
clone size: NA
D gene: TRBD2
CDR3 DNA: TGTGCCAGCAGTGCCGTGGCTAGCGGGAGGATCCAAGAGACCCAGTACTTC
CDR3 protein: CASSAVASGRIQETQYF

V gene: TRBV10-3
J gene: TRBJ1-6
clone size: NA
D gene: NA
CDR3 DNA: TGTGCCATCAGTGAGTCGCCAGGGAGTTCACCCCTCCACTTT
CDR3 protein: CAISESPGSSPLHF

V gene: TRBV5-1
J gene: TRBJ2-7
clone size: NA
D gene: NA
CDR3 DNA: TGCGCCAGCAGCTTCAATGGGGACGCACGTCTCTACGAGCAGTACTTC
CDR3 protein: CASSFNGDARLYEQYF

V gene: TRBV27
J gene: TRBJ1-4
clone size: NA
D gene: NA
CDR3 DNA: TGTGCCAGCAGTTTATCTTGGGGGGGTGGTGAAAAACTGTTTTTT
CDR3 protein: CASSLSWGGGEKLFF

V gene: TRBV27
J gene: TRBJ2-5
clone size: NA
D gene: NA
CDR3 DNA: TGTGCCAGCAGGGAGGCAGGGACGAGAGAGACCCAGTACTTC
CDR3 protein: CASREAGTRETQYF

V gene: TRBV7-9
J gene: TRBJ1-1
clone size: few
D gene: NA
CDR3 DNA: TGTGCCAGCAGCTCTGGACTCGGCACTGAAGCTTTCTTT
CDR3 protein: CASSSGLGTEAFF

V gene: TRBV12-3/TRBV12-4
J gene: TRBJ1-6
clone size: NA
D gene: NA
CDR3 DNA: TGTGCCAGCAGTTTGAGGTCTCCTTCACCCCTCCACTTT
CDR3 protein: CASSLRSPSPLHF

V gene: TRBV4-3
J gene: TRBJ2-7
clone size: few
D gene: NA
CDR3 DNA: TGCGCCAGCAGCCAAGAACCTTTACTCTACGAGCAGTACTTC
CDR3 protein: CASSQEPLLYEQYF

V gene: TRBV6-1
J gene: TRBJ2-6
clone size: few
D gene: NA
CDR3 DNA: TGTGCCAGCAGCTTCAGGACAGAGCCGAGCTCTGGGGCCAACGTCCTGACTTTC
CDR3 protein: CASSFRTEPSSGANVLTF

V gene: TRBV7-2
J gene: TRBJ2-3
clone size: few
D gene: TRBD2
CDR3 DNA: TGTGCCAGCAGCTTAGGGCTAGCGGTCCCAGATACGCAGTATTTT
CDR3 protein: CASSLGLAVPDTQYF

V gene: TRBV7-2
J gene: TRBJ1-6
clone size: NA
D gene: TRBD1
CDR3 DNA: TGTGCCAGCAGCTTAAGACAGGGAGACAATTCACCCCTCCACTTT
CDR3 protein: CASSLRQGDNSPLHF

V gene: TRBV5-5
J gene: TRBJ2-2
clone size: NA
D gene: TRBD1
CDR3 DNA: TGTGCCAGCAGCCGGACAGGGGAAGGCGGGGAGCTGTTTTTT
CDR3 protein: CASSRTGEGGELFF

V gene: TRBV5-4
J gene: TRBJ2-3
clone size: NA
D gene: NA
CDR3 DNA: TGTGCCAGCAGCTTGTACTCTTTAGGAGATACGCAGTATTTT
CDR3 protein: CASSLYSLGDTQYF

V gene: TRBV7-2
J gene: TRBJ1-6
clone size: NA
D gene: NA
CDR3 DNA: TGTGCCAGCAGCCGAGGGTTCGGCGATTCACCCCTCCACTTT
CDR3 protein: CASSRGFGDSPLHF

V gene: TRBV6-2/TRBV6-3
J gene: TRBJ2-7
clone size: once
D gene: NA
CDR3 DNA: TGTGCCAGCAGGAAGTCGATTTACTACGAGCAGTACTTC
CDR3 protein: CASRKSIYYEQYF

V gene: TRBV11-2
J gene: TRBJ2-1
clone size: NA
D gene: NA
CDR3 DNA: TGTGCCAGCAGCTTAGTAGAGGCTAGTTCTGGTGAGCAGTTCTTC
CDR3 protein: CASSLVEASSGEQFF

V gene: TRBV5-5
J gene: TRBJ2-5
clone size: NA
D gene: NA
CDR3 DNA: TGTGCCAGCAGCTTGGCCCTCAGGGCACAAGAGACCCAGTACTTC
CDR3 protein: CASSLALRAQETQYF

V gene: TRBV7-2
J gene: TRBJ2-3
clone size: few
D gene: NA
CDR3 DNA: TGTGCCAGCAGCCCCGGTCGGGCGGATGCAGATACGCAGTATTTT
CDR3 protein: CASSPGRADADTQYF

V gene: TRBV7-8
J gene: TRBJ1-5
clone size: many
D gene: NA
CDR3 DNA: TGTGCCAGCAGCTTAGGGGCAGTAGGGTATCGGCCCCAGCATTTT
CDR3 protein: CASSLGAVGYRPQHF

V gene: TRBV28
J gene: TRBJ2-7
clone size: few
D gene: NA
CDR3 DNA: TGTGCCAGCATCAAGAGCTCCTACGAGCAGTACTTC
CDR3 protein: CASIKSSYEQYF

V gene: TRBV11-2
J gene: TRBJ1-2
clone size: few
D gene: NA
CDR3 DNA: TGTGCCAGCAGCTCCATTAAGGGGTTCTATGGCTACACCTTC
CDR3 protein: CASSSIKGFYGYTF

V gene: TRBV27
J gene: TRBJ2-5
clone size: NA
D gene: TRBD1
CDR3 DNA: TGTGCCAGCAGTAAGAGGACAGGGGGCACCCAAGAGACCCAGTACTTC
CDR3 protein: CASSKRTGGTQETQYF

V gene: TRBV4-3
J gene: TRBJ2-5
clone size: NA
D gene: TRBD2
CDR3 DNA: TGCGCCAGCAGCCAAGATTGGGCGGGAGGGACATCGGGGACCCAGTACTTC
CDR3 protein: CASSQDWAGGTSGTQYF

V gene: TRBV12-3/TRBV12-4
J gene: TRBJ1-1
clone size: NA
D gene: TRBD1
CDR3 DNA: TGTGCCAGCAGACCCCAAGAAACAGGGGTCACTGAAGCTTTCTTT
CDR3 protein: CASRPQETGVTEAFF

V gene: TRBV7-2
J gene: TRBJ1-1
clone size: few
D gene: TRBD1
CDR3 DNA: TGTGCCAGCAGCCGGGACAGGGAAACTGAAGCTTTCTTT
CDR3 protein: CASSRDRETEAFF

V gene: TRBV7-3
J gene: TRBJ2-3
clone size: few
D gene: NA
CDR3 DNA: TGTGCCAGCAGCTTACTAGCGACGAGCACAGATACGCAGTATTTT
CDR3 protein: CASSLLATSTDTQYF

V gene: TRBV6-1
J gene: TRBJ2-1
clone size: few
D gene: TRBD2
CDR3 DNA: TGTGCCAGCCGCGGGACTAGCGGGAGATACAAGCAGTTCTTC
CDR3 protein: CASRGTSGRYKQFF

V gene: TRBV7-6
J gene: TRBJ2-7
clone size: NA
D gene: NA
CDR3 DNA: TGTGCCAGCAGCTTAGTCGGGGATAGTCCCTCCTACGAGCAGTACTTC
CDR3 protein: CASSLVGDSPSYEQYF

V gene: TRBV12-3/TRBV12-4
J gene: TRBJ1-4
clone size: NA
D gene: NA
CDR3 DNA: TGTGCCAGCAGTTTCCAACGGACTAATGAAAAACTGTTTTTT
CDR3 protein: CASSFQRTNEKLFF

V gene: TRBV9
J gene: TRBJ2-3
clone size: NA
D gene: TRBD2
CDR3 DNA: TGTGCCAGCAGCGTAGCGGGAGCGGGGGGGCCCGGGACGCAGTATTTT
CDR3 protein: CASSVAGAGGPGTQYF

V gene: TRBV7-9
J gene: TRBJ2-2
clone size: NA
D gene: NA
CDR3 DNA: TGTGCCAGCACCACTGCAGGGAACACCGGGGAGCTGTTTTTT
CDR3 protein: CASTTAGNTGELFF

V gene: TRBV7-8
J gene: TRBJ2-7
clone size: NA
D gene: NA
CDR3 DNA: TGTGCCAGCAGCGGCGACGCGGGGGCCCCCTACGAGCAGTACTTC
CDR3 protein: CASSGDAGAPYEQYF